The 32 T cell receptor beta chains below come from one sample, sequenced in a study of beta chain features in type 1 diabetes. Study observations and caveats: Type 1 diabetes patients had moderately but significantly shorter TCRB CDR3s in all four CD4+ subsets.

No antigen has been identified for these receptors. The whole isolated RNA underwent reverse transcription, so sequencing captured expressed TCRB transcripts. Profiling relied on immunoSEQ multiplex PCR, and the TCRdb table lists in-frame clones only, not all of them. There are about 150,000 clones in the sample; 10% occur only once, and around 0.5% lies in the top ten. Material for sequencing was central memory CD4+ T cells from blood. The receptors shown here come from a man aged 25 to 45 with type 1 diabetes.

In its sample, this clone was seen a few times. The chain joins TRBV28 to TRBJ1-5; 7 nucleotides line up with TRBD1. Losses at the gene ends were 5 bases for V and 5 bases for J; bases not matched to a gene: 6. The CDR3 runs 14 residues. The germline V gene has CDR1 MDHEN and CDR2 SYDVKM. Written as DNA, the CDR3 is TGTGCCAGCAGTGGACAGGTTTCGCATCAGCCCCAGCATTTT. Translation gives CASSGQVSHQPQHF.

This clone turned up a few times. The rearrangement links TRBV19 to TRBJ2-7; 8 bases are shared with TRBD2. The CDR3 is 15 residues long. Unmatched junction bases numbered 9, after V lost 3 bases and J lost 5 bases. Germline V CDR1 and CDR2: LNHDA, SQIVND (reference sequence). CDR3 sequence: CASSIEAGVRNEQYF. The CDR3 DNA follows: TGTGCCAGTAGTATCGAAGCGGGAGTTCGCAACGAGCAGTACTTC.

The sample holds a few counts of this clone. V gene TRBV4-3 combines with J gene TRBJ2-4; 7 bases are shared with TRBD1. This CDR3 spans 15 amino acids. V was clipped by 3 bases and J by 2 bases; unmatched bases: 4. CDR1 and CDR2 (germline): LGHNA, YSLEER. The CDR3 region has the DNA TGCGCCAGCAGCCAGGCGACAGGGACCAAAAACATTCAGTACTTC. Protein: CASSQATGTKNIQYF.

This clone was observed a few times. This chain links TRBV6-5 with TRBJ2-7; TRBD1 is a possible D gene (5 bases). Trimming stripped 0 bases from V and 3 bases from J, with 9 bases between. This CDR3 contains 14 residues. Per the germline V gene, CDR1 is MNHEY and CDR2 is SVGAGI. CDR3 protein: CASSYSGRDYEQYF. The CDR3 bases are TGTGCCAGCAGTTACTCCGGCAGGGACTACGAGCAGTACTTC.

This clone was counted between two and nine times. This chain uses TRBV23-1 with TRBJ1-1; no reliable D call. TRBV23-1 is marked as an open reading frame, function uncertain. V lost 5 bases to trimming and J lost 11 bases, with 6 bases between them. The CDR3 covers 9 residues. Here the CDR3 reads CASSDGAFF. CDR3 in DNA: TGCGCCAGCAGTGACGGGGCTTTCTTT.

A few counts support this clone. The chain uses TRBV6-6 and TRBJ2-6; no reliable D call. Germline values: CDR1 MNHNY, CDR2 SVGAGI (reference sequence). V was clipped by 4 bases and J by 0 bases, with 4 bases between them. This CDR3 comprises 14 residues. Written as DNA, the CDR3 is TGTGCCAGCAGTTCGAGCTCTGGGGCCAACGTCCTGACTTTC. This translates into CASSSSSGANVLTF.

The chain joins TRBV28 to TRBJ2-7, with 13 bases that match TRBD2. This CDR3 has 15 residues. Germline CDR1 is MDHEN and CDR2 is SYDVKM. The V gene end was trimmed by 2 bases and the J gene end by 5 bases; junction bases not matched to a gene: 3. CDR3 nucleotide sequence: TGTGCCAGCAGTTTACGGACTAGCGGGAGCCACGAGCAGTACTTC. This translates into CASSLRTSGSHEQYF.

The chain employs TRBV9 and TRBJ2-1; 9 bases align to TRBD2. CDR3 size: 15 residues. CDR1 is SGDLS and CDR2 is YYNGEE in the germline V gene. After removal of 0 bases from V and 8 bases from J, the junction contained 6 bases not matched to a gene. The CDR3 spells CASSVDFAGGYEQFF. DNA of the CDR3: TGTGCCAGCAGCGTAGATTTTGCGGGAGGGTATGAGCAGTTCTTC.

This clone was found a few times. The rearrangement uses TRBV27 and TRBJ1-1, with TRBD1 as a possible D gene (6 bases). Deletions cut 5 bases from V and 5 bases from J, with 21 bases between. Germline CDR1 is MNHEY and CDR2 is SMNVEV (reference sequence). This CDR3 has 16 amino acids. As DNA, the CDR3 is TGTGCCAGCAGTCCAGGGGCCGTACAGGGCTATACTGAAGCTTTCTTT. It translates to CASSPGAVQGYTEAFF.

The chain has TRBV18 and TRBJ1-4; 7 positions match TRBD1. The CDR3 covers 14 residues. CDR1 and CDR2 from the germline V gene are KGHSH and LQKENI. Unmatched junction bases numbered 5, after V lost 3 bases and J lost 7 bases. The CDR3 nucleotides are TGTGCCAGCTCACCCGGGACAGATGGTGAAAAACTGTTTTTT. Its protein is CASSPGTDGEKLFF.

The DNA of the CDR3 is TGCGCCAGCAGCCAAGTTGTTGGGACAGGGGACAATCAGCCCCAGCATTTT. This gives the protein CASSQVVGTGDNQPQHF. V is TRBV4-3 and J is TRBJ1-5, with 10 bases lining up with TRBD1. Trimming at V came to 1 base and at J to 3 bases, leaving 6 bases not matched to a gene. In germline, CDR1 is LGHNA, CDR2 YSLEER. The CDR3 covers 17 residues.

This clone was seen only a few times. This chain joins TRBV9 and TRBJ2-5, with 12 bases fitting TRBD2. The J segment lost 5 bases and the V segment lost 3 bases, leaving 2 bases of the junction unmatched. This CDR3 has 14 residues. Germline CDR1 SGDLS, CDR2 YYNGEE. The CDR3 region has the DNA TGTGCCAGCAGCGCTGGGACTAGCGGGGAGACCCAGTACTTC. Protein sequence: CASSAGTSGETQYF.

Only a few counts were recorded for this clone. V usage is TRBV2 and J usage is TRBJ2-5; the match to TRBD2 covers 11 bases. The CDR3 is 16 residues long. Losses at the gene ends were 2 bases for V and 2 bases for J; bases not matched to a gene: 4. Germline CDR1 and CDR2: SNHLY and FYNNEI. The CDR3: CASSELGLAGQETQYF. The DNA for the CDR3 is TGTGCCAGCAGTGAACTTGGACTAGCGGGTCAAGAGACCCAGTACTTC.

The chain combines TRBV28 with TRBJ2-5, with TRBD1 identical over 7 bases. This CDR3 is built from 13 residues. Losses at the gene ends were 5 bases for V and 4 bases for J; bases not matched to a gene: 4. Per germline, CDR1 MDHEN and CDR2 SYDVKM. The CDR3, as DNA: TGTGCCAGCAGTCCCTACAGGGGAGAGACCCAGTACTTC. It is translated as CASSPYRGETQYF.

Here the CDR3 reads CASSQGLAEGTDTQYF. CDR3 in DNA: TGCGCCAGCAGCCAGGGACTAGCGGAAGGCACAGATACGCAGTATTTT. The chain employs TRBV4-1 and TRBJ2-3, with 11 bases matching TRBD2. This CDR3 has 16 residues. CDR1 is MGHRA and CDR2 is YSYEKL in the germline V gene. The V and J ends lost 3 bases and 1 base, in that order; junction bases with no gene match: 3.

The chain carries TRBV2 and TRBJ2-2; 10 bases line up with TRBD1. There are 13 residues in the CDR3. Germline loops: CDR1 SNHLY, CDR2 FYNNEI. The V segment lost 9 bases and the J segment 11 bases; nucleotides outside the gene matches: 9. CDR3 sequence reads: CASQDRGPTELFF. The CDR3, as DNA: TGTGCCAGTCAAGACAGGGGGCCCACAGAGCTGTTTTTT.

This clone was detected a few times. The gene calls are TRBV28 and TRBJ1-2, with D maybe TRBD1 (6 bases). CDR3 length: 14 amino acids. V gave up 6 bases and J gave up 4 bases, with 15 bases separating them. Germline-derived CDR1 and CDR2 are MDHEN and SYDVKM. The chain's CDR3 is CASSSGHQTYGYTF. Here the CDR3 DNA reads TGTGCCAGCAGCTCGGGACATCAAACCTATGGCTACACCTTC.

The chain has TRBV4-2 and TRBJ2-1; D is ambiguous. There are 13 residues in the CDR3. Between the trimmed V and J ends, which lost 2 bases and 7 bases, there was a span of 9 bases. The germline gives CDR1 LGHNA, CDR2 YNFKEQ. DNA of the CDR3: TGTGCCAGCAGCCAATTTCCCGTGAATGAGCAGTTCTTC. Amino acids: CASSQFPVNEQFF.

This clone has more than one count but fewer than ten. V is TRBV6-6 and J is TRBJ1-1; TRBD1 is a possible D gene (6 bases). The CDR3 is 13 amino acids. Trimming removed 5 bases at V and 1 base at J, with 8 bases between. Per germline, CDR1 MNHNY and CDR2 SVGAGI (reference sequence). The CDR3 nucleotides are TGTGCCAGCAGTACACAGGGGAACACTGAAGCTTTCTTT. This translates into CASSTQGNTEAFF.

CDR3 loop: CASSLDYTGELFF. CDR3 nucleotides: TGCGCCAGCAGCTTGGACTACACCGGGGAGCTGTTTTTT. The chain couples TRBV5-1 to TRBJ2-2; D gene unclear. V lost 0 bases, J lost 3 bases, and 3 bases lay in between. Germline CDR1 SGHRS, CDR2 YFSETQ. The CDR3 is 13 amino acids.

This clone has only a few counts. The chain joins TRBV28 to TRBJ2-1, with TRBD1 identical over 9 bases. CDR1 is MDHEN, CDR2 SYDVKM, per germline. The ends lost 6 bases at V and 2 bases at J; junction bases unmatched: 8. CDR3 length: 16 amino acids. The chain's CDR3 is CASRAGQGGPYNEQFF. For the CDR3, the DNA is TGTGCCAGCAGGGCGGGACAGGGTGGTCCCTACAATGAGCAGTTCTTC.

In its sample, this clone was seen a few times. The rearrangement uses TRBV25-1 and TRBJ1-4, with 9 positions matching TRBD1. CDR1 is MGHDK, CDR2 SYGVNS, per germline. The CDR3 totals 15 residues. Losses at the gene ends were 2 bases for V and 8 bases for J; bases not matched to a gene: 6. CDR3 sequence (DNA): TGTGCCAGCAGTGAAAAGGGACAGGGTTGGGAAAAACTGTTTTTT. The encoded protein is CASSEKGQGWEKLFF.

The chain couples TRBV18 to TRBJ2-7, with D uncertain. The V end was cut by 2 bases, the J end by 5 bases, with 4 bases between. The CDR3 spans 11 residues. Per germline, CDR1 KGHSH and CDR2 LQKENI. CDR3 nucleotide sequence: TGTGCCAGCTCACCAGAGAACGAGCAGTACTTC. It translates to CASSPENEQYF.

V and J are TRBV6-1 and TRBJ2-1, with D maybe TRBD2 (6 bases). The CDR3 totals 15 residues. The germline V gene has CDR1 MNHNS and CDR2 SASEGT. The V gene lost 1 base and the J gene lost 3 bases, with 10 bases spanning the gap. The CDR3 is CASSEVVADYNEQFF. Here the CDR3 DNA reads TGTGCCAGCAGTGAAGTGGTAGCGGACTACAATGAGCAGTTCTTC.

The genes are TRBV7-9 and TRBJ2-1; 7 bases match TRBD2. The germline gives CDR1 SEHNR, CDR2 FQNEAQ (reference sequence). CDR3 size: 13 residues. Germline trimming cut 0 bases from V and 9 bases from J; bases unmatched to any gene: 2. The CDR3 region has the DNA TGTGCCAGCAGCTTAGCGCGGGAGAGTGAGCAGTTCTTC. Residues: CASSLARESEQFF.

A few counts support this clone. This sequence joins TRBV20-1 and TRBJ2-5; D gene unclear. Deletions cut 8 bases from V and 0 bases from J, with 7 bases between. CDR3 length: 11 amino acids. Per the germline V gene, CDR1 is DFQATT and CDR2 is SNEGSKA (reference sequence). The CDR3 bases are TGCAGTCCCTTAAACCAAGAGACCCAGTACTTC. This translates into CSPLNQETQYF.

This clone has a handful of counts. The chain is built from TRBV5-1 and TRBJ2-1; 12 bases align to TRBD2. CDR3 length: 17 residues. V shed 4 bases and J 8 bases; nucleotides not matched to a gene: 13. Germline V lookup: CDR1 SGHRS, CDR2 YFSETQ. CDR3 sequence (DNA): TGCGCCAGCAGCATCCGGACTAGCGGGATAGCGGGGTATGAGCAGTTCTTC. This translates into CASSIRTSGIAGYEQFF.

This clone was seen more than once but under ten times. V gene TRBV30 combines with J gene TRBJ2-1; D call uncertain. The germline V gene encodes CDR1 GTSNPN and CDR2 SVGIG (reference sequence). Trimming shortened V by 3 bases and J by 0 bases, and 9 bases separated the two germline ends. CDR3 length: 14 amino acids. The CDR3 loop reads CAWRRLSSYNEQFF. As DNA, the CDR3 is TGTGCCTGGAGACGCCTGAGCTCCTACAATGAGCAGTTCTTC.

This clone was picked up a small number of times. The rearrangement joins TRBV9 to TRBJ2-3; TRBD2 matches 9 bases. The V and J ends lost 0 bases and 5 bases, in that order; junction bases with no gene match: 10. The CDR3 sequence is 17 residues long. Germline loops: CDR1 SGDLS, CDR2 YYNGEE. DNA of the CDR3: TGTGCCAGCAGCGTAGATTGGAATAGCGGGAGTCAAGATACGCAGTATTTT. This gives the protein CASSVDWNSGSQDTQYF.

This clone was observed many times. The same CDR3 arises from other DNA sequences in this sample as well. The gene calls are TRBV19 and TRBJ2-5; D possibly corresponds to TRBD1 (6 bases). Trimming cost V 8 bases and J 5 bases, with 12 bases left between them. This CDR3 is built from 12 residues. CDR1 is LNHDA, CDR2 SQIVND, per germline (reference sequence). The CDR3 reads CASRQVGETQYF. Written as DNA, the CDR3 is TGTGCCAGTCGACAGGTAGGGGAGACCCAGTACTTC.

This clone was observed many times. The chain carries TRBV7-3 and TRBJ2-1; TRBD2 matches 11 bases. The CDR3 is 13 amino acids. Germline loops: CDR1 SGHTA, CDR2 FQGTGA. V dropped 5 bases and J dropped 12; count of bases not matched to a gene: 6. CDR3: CASSTTSGGTQFF. For the CDR3, the DNA is TGTGCCAGCAGCACAACTAGCGGGGGAACGCAGTTCTTC.

J is TRBJ2-6 and V is TRBV7-9; D is uncertain. CDR3 size: 15 residues. Looked up from germline, CDR1 is SEHNR and CDR2 is FQNEAQ (reference sequence). Trimming stripped 5 bases from V and 2 bases from J, with 10 bases between. CDR3 region: CASSPQATGANVLTF. For the CDR3, the DNA is TGTGCCAGCAGCCCCCAGGCTACTGGGGCCAACGTCCTGACTTTC.